Below are 14 T cell receptor beta chains sequenced from a single sample in a study of lymphopenia after photon versus proton radiotherapy. Using immunoSEQ multiplex PCR, the repertoire was profiled, and TCRdb retains in-frame clones only, with some absent. The data hold 60,000 or so clones, with roughly 86% observed a single time. The sample here was peripheral blood, taken from a patient treated with photon-based radiotherapy. These receptors were collected from a man aged 35 to 55 with gastric cancer.

The gene calls are TRBV10-3 and TRBJ2-7; D unclear. The germline gives CDR1 ENHRY, CDR2 SYGVKD. V was trimmed by 11 bases and J by 7 bases, leaving 18 bases between them. The CDR3 has 12 amino acids. The CDR3: CASGRSSEEQYF. DNA of the CDR3: TGTGCCTCCGGTCGTTCCTCGGAAGAGCAGTACTTC.

V and J are TRBV27 and TRBJ1-1, with D possibly being TRBD1 (5 bases). V shed 5 bases and J shed 5 bases, with 15 bases lying between them. The germline V gene has CDR1 MNHEY and CDR2 SMNVEV (reference sequence). This CDR3 is built from 14 residues. The DNA of the CDR3 is TGTGCCAGCAGTCCCCGCCCGGGGGGAACTGAAGCTTTCTTT. This codes for CASSPRPGGTEAFF.

The chain uses TRBV27 and TRBJ2-1; no clear D gene. V was shortened by 6 bases and J by 0 bases, with 6 bases between the two germline ends. Germline V CDR1 and CDR2: MNHEY, SMNVEV (reference sequence). This CDR3 comprises 13 residues. The CDR3 nucleotides are TGTGCCAGCAGGGACCGCTCCTACAATGAGCAGTTCTTC. This encodes CASRDRSYNEQFF.

The chain has TRBV7-2 and TRBJ1-5; possible D gene TRBD1, 6 bases. The CDR3 runs 16 residues. Trimming removed 2 bases from V and 2 bases from J, with 13 bases in between. CDR1 SGHTA and CDR2 FQGNSA come from the germline V gene. The CDR3 is CASSLSGGRGNQPQHF. The CDR3 region has the DNA TGTGCCAGCAGCTTATCTGGGGGCAGAGGCAATCAGCCCCAGCATTTT.

The chain uses TRBV6-1 and TRBJ2-1, with TRBD1 as a possible D gene (6 bases). Germline assignment: CDR1 MNHNS and CDR2 SASEGT. Between the trimmed V and J ends, which lost 7 bases and 2 bases, there was a span of 9 bases. The CDR3 has 13 residues. Written as DNA, the CDR3 is TGTGCCAGCAAGAAGGGGGCCTACAATGAGCAGTTCTTC. The encoded protein is CASKKGAYNEQFF.

This clone was seen only once. The chain recombines TRBV11-3 with TRBJ1-3; D ambiguous. Germline V gene sequence: CDR1 SGHNT, CDR2 YENEEA. The CDR3 covers 11 residues. V dropped 8 bases and J dropped 4 bases, with 6 bases sitting between them. CDR3 in DNA: TGTGCCAGCTTAGTGGGAAACACCATATATTTT. Its translation is CASLVGNTIYF.

J is TRBJ2-5 and V is TRBV11-2; the match to TRBD2 covers 10 bases. V was pared by 5 bases and J by 1 base, with 13 bases of the junction left unmatched. Germline values: CDR1 SGHAT, CDR2 FQNNGV. The CDR3 length is 18 residues. The CDR3 region has the DNA TGTGCCAGCAGCACCCCTAGGGGTAGCGGGGGGTCCCAAGAGACCCAGTACTTC. This translates into CASSTPRGSGGSQETQYF.

This chain connects TRBV19 to TRBJ1-2; unclear D gene. Germline CDR1 and CDR2: LNHDA and SQIVND (reference sequence). The CDR3 runs to 13 residues. Trimming pared 4 bases from V and 1 base from J, leaving 7 bases between. Written as DNA, the CDR3 is TGTGCCAGTAGTACGGGGATTAACTATGGCTACACCTTC. The encoded protein is CASSTGINYGYTF.

J is TRBJ1-2 and V is TRBV6-1; D might be TRBD1 (5 bases). The ends were cut back, 3 bases at V and 4 bases at J, with 9 bases in the middle. There are 13 residues in the CDR3. From germline, CDR1 is MNHNS and CDR2 SASEGT. CDR3 in amino acids: CASSEGTLYGYTF. The DNA for the CDR3 is TGTGCCAGCAGTGAGGGGACTCTCTATGGCTACACCTTC.

Only one count was recorded for this clone. The chain joins TRBV18 to TRBJ2-7; 10 bases map to TRBD1. The CDR3 loop spans 15 amino acids. The germline V gene encodes CDR1 KGHSH and CDR2 LQKENI. The V and J ends lost 2 bases and 1 base, in that order; junction bases with no gene match: 2. The CDR3 spells CASSPGQGGSYEQYF. The CDR3 DNA reads as TGTGCCAGCTCACCAGGACAGGGGGGATCCTACGAGCAGTACTTC.

The chain employs TRBV7-3 and TRBJ2-3; D is unresolved. Per germline, CDR1 SGHTA and CDR2 FQGTGA. Trimming cost V 1 base and J 4 bases, with 9 bases left between them. The CDR3 sequence is 14 residues long. CDR3 coding DNA: TGTGCCAGCAGCTTAAGTCCGGCCGCAGATACGCAGTATTTT. This encodes CASSLSPAADTQYF.

This chain connects TRBV5-6 to TRBJ2-5, with D possibly TRBD2 on 6 matching bases. The CDR3 covers 12 residues. The V gene lost 4 bases and the J gene lost 4 bases, with 8 bases spanning the gap. Germline CDR1 and CDR2: SGHDT and YYEEEE. For the CDR3, the DNA is TGTGCCAGCAGCGTCGGGAGAGAGACCCAGTACTTC. Translated: CASSVGRETQYF.

The rearrangement joins TRBV25-1 to TRBJ2-5, with a weak D call TRBD1 (5 bases). From germline, CDR1 is MGHDK and CDR2 SYGVNS. This CDR3 region has 15 residues. Between the trimmed V and J ends, which lost 2 bases and 2 bases, there was a span of 12 bases. The CDR3 coding sequence is TGTGCCAGCAGTGAAAGCAGGGATGGGCAAGAGACCCAGTACTTC. Translation gives CASSESRDGQETQYF. The full variable domain, in which reference TRBV25-1 and TRBJ2-5 provide the parts outside the CDR3, is EADIYQTPRYLVIGTGKKITLECSQTMGHDKMYWYQQDPGMELHLIHYSYGVNSTEKGDLSSESTVSRIRTEHFPLTLESARPSHTSQYLCASSESRDGQETQYFGPGTRLLVL.

The chain is built from TRBV15 and TRBJ2-7; a possible D gene is TRBD1 (6 bases). The germline V gene has CDR1 LNHNV and CDR2 YYDKDF (reference sequence). The CDR3 runs to 14 residues. The V and J ends lost 3 bases and 3 bases respectively, with 12 bases between them. Here the CDR3 reads CATSRYGQIYEQYF. The CDR3 DNA follows: TGTGCCACCAGCAGGTATGGACAGATCTACGAGCAGTACTTC.